These T cell receptor beta chains were read from a single sample in a study of TIL therapy for anti-PD-1-resistant metastatic lung cancer. Some clones are missing from TCRdb's copy, which holds only in-frame ones; the method was immunoSEQ multiplex PCR. The repertoire consists of 25,000 to 30,000 clones, with 63% occurring once and the leading ten covering about 16%. This sample comprised tumor tissue, obtained at baseline. Receptors were obtained from a woman aged 30-85 years with non-small cell lung cancer. CDR3s include the opening cysteine and the closing phenylalanine or tryptophan. A D gene is named only where the DNA matches it firmly. Rows give clone size only sometimes, using once, few, many, or a class for an expanded clone.

d_call	clone_size	v_call	j_call	cdr3_nt	cdr3_aa
TRBD2	-	TRBV11-2	TRBJ2-3	TGTGCCAGCAGCTTGGGACTAGCGTTCACAGATACGCAGTATTTT	CASSLGLAFTDTQYF
-	-	TRBV29-1	TRBJ2-3	TGCAGCGTTGAGCCTCGAAGCGATACGCAGTATTTT	CSVEPRSDTQYF
-	few	TRBV5-5	TRBJ2-7	TGTGCCAGCAGCCCGACCTCAGTAGGGGGACCCTACGAGCAGTACTTC	CASSPTSVGGPYEQYF
TRBD1	-	TRBV4-1	TRBJ1-4	TGCGCCAGCAGCCGCGGGACAGGTGAAAAACTGTTTTTT	CASSRGTGEKLFF
-	-	TRBV5-1	TRBJ2-5	TGCGCCAGCAGCTTGGAAGGGGTTAGCGTGGAGACCCAGTACTTC	CASSLEGVSVETQYF
-	-	TRBV18	TRBJ1-3	TGTGCCAGCTCACCACCAGCCGGCTCTGGAAACACCATATATTTT	CASSPPAGSGNTIYF
TRBD2	few	TRBV6-1	TRBJ2-2	TGTGCCAGCAGCGGACTAGCGGGAAACACCGGGGAGCTGTTTTTT	CASSGLAGNTGELFF
-	-	TRBV11-3	TRBJ2-2	TGTGCCAGCAGCTTCGACAGCGGGGAGCTGTTTTTT	CASSFDSGELFF
-	-	TRBV15	TRBJ2-7	TGTGCCACCAGCAGAGATCTCGGTGCCCGCGAGCAGTACTTC	CATSRDLGAREQYF
-	few	TRBV27	TRBJ2-7	TGTGCCAGCAGTTCTCCCAGAAGCTCCTACGAGCAGTACTTC	CASSSPRSSYEQYF
-	few	TRBV7-2	TRBJ2-5	TGTGCCAGCAGCTTGAAAGAGACCCAGTACTTC	CASSLKETQYF
TRBD2	-	TRBV4-1	TRBJ2-5	TGCGCCAGCAGCCGGATCGGGACTACCGGGGCGGAGACCCAGTACTTC	CASSRIGTTGAETQYF
TRBD1	-	TRBV7-8	TRBJ1-1	TGTGCCAGCAGCACTGGGGACAGAATGAACACTGAAGCTTTCTTT	CASSTGDRMNTEAFF
TRBD2	few	TRBV7-9	TRBJ2-7	TGTGCCAGCAGCTTGGGGGTCGGACTAGCGGGGAACGAGCAGTACTTC	CASSLGVGLAGNEQYF
TRBD1	few	TRBV10-3	TRBJ1-1	TGTGCCATCAGGGGACAGGGGCTAGATGAAGCTTTCTTT	CAIRGQGLDEAFF
-	few	TRBV2	TRBJ2-2	TGTGCCAGCAGTGAGGAACTCTCCACCGGGGAGCTGTTTTTT	CASSEELSTGELFF
-	once	TRBV10-3	TRBJ2-1	TGTGCCATCAGTGTACTACCAGCGGAGAGCTCCTACAATGAGCAGTTCTTC	CAISVLPAESSYNEQFF
-	-	TRBV6-1	TRBJ2-1	TGTGCCAGCAGTGAACTTACGAGCTCCTACAATGAGCAGTTCTTC	CASSELTSSYNEQFF
-	-	TRBV6-1	TRBJ1-5	TGTGCCAGCAGTGAAACCGATAATCCCCTTCAGCCCCAGCATTTT	CASSETDNPLQPQHF
-	-	TRBV6-5	TRBJ1-4	TGTGCCAGCAGTTACTCGATTTCAACTAATGAAAAACTGTTTTTT	CASSYSISTNEKLFF
-	few	TRBV6-1	TRBJ1-5	TGTGCCAGCAGCAGGGAGGGCAATCAGCCCCAGCATTTT	CASSREGNQPQHF
-	-	TRBV30	TRBJ1-4	TGTGCCTGGAGTGTAGAGGTGGGAGGAAAACTGTTTTTT	CAWSVEVGGKLFF
-	-	TRBV15	TRBJ2-5	TGTGCCACCAGCAGAGAGGATCAGGTGACGGAGACCCAGTACTTC	CATSREDQVTETQYF
-	-	TRBV20-1	TRBJ2-1	TGCAGTGCTAGTCAGCGAGGGGAGCAGTTCTTC	CSASQRGEQFF
-	-	TRBV18	TRBJ1-1	TGTGCCAGCTCACCAGGGCAGGGGTTGACTGAAGCTTTCTTT	CASSPGQGLTEAFF
TRBD2	-	TRBV25-1	TRBJ2-5	TGTGCCAGCAGCCTTAGCGGGAGAGGACGAGAGGAGACCCAGTACTTC	CASSLSGRGREETQYF
-	-	TRBV4-1	TRBJ2-5	TGCGCCAGCAGCCAGGCCATACTTAGGGAGACCCAGTACTTC	CASSQAILRETQYF
-	-	TRBV6-1	TRBJ2-7	TGTGCCAGCGTACCGGAAGGGGGGACGGGCTACGAGCAGTACTTC	CASVPEGGTGYEQYF
TRBD2	medium-sized	TRBV11-3	TRBJ2-1	TGTGCCAGCAGCCCGGGGACTAGTGTTGGTGAGCAGTTCTTC	CASSPGTSVGEQFF
-	-	TRBV25-1	TRBJ1-5	TGTGCCAGCAGTGACGGCAGGGTAGGCAATCAGCCCCAGCATTTT	CASSDGRVGNQPQHF
-	few	TRBV10-2	TRBJ1-4	TGCGCCAGCAAGCCAAGTGCTAATGAAAAACTGTTTTTT	CASKPSANEKLFF
TRBD2	medium-sized	TRBV5-1	TRBJ2-7	TGCGCCAGCAGCTCGCTGGGACTAGCGGGAAGGTACTTC	CASSSLGLAGRYF
-	few	TRBV7-9	TRBJ1-4	TGTGCCAGCAGCCCGACTGGTGGGGAAAAACTGTTTTTT	CASSPTGGEKLFF
-	-	TRBV25-1	TRBJ1-1	TGTGCCAGCAGTGAGGGGGGGGCGGGAGCTTTCTTT	CASSEGGAGAFF
TRBD2	-	TRBV7-6	TRBJ2-5	TGTGCCAGCAGGACGCGGGAGTTGGGAGAGACCCAGTACTTC	CASRTRELGETQYF
TRBD2	-	TRBV4-1	TRBJ2-1	TGCGCCAGCAGCCCGGGGGACGGGAGGATTTTGAATGAGCAGTTCTTC	CASSPGDGRILNEQFF
-	-	TRBV4-2	TRBJ1-2	TGTGCCAGCAGCCAAGATGCCCGACCCAACTATGGCTACACCTTC	CASSQDARPNYGYTF